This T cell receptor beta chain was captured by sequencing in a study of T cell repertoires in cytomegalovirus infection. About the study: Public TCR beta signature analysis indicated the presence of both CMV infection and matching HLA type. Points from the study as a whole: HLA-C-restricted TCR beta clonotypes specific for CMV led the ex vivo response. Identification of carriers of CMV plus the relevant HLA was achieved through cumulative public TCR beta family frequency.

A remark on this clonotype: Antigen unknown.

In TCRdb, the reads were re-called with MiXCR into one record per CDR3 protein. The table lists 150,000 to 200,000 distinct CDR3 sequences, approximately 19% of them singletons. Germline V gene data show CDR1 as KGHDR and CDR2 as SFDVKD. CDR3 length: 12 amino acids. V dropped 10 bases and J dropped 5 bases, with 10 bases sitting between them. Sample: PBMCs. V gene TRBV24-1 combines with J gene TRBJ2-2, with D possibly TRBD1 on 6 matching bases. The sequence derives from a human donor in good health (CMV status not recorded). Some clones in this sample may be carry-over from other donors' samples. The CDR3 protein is CATQGRTGELFF. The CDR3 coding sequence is TGTGCCACTCAGGGGCGAACCGGGGAGCTGTTTTTT.